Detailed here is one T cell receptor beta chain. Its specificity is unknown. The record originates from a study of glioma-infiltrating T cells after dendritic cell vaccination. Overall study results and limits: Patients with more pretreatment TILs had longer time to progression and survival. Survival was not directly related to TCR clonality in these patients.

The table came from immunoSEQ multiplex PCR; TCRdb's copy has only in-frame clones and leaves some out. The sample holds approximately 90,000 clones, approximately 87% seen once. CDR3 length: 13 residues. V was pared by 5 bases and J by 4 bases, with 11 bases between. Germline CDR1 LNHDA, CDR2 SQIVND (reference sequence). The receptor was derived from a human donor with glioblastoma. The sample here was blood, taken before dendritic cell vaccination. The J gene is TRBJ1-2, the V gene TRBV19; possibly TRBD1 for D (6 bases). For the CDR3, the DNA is TGTGCCAGTAGTCCAGAGGGGGTCTATGGCTACACCTTC. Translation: CASSPEGVYGYTF.